This T cell receptor (beta chain) was found in a study of T cells after posttransplantation cyclophosphamide. The table came from immunoSEQ multiplex PCR; TCRdb's copy has only in-frame clones and leaves some out. In the table there are about 53,000 clones, roughly 86% of which are singletons. Note on this clone: What it recognizes is unknown.

Findings and caveats of the study: Recipient CMV seropositivity and CMV reactivation strongly tracked TRB clonality. Blood and skin or GI T cell repertoires showed limited TRB overlap. Later blood repertoires were often dominated by clones from the donor CD8+ memory compartment.

The CDR3 totals 17 residues. The V gene's germline CDR1 is SGHNT and CDR2 YYREEE (reference sequence). V shed 4 bases and J shed 0 bases, with 16 bases lying between them. What was sequenced was PBMCs. The chain couples TRBV5-4 to TRBJ2-2; D gene unclear. The clonotype comes from a man younger than 45 with a blood cancer, CMV-positive, and with a related stem cell donor. The CDR3 DNA reads as TGTGCCAGCAGCCTAGATATCCGAAGAACGAACACCGGGGAGCTGTTTTTT. Translating it yields CASSLDIRRTNTGELFF. The full variable domain, with the rest looked up from reference TRBV5-4 and TRBJ2-2, is ETGVTQSPTHLIKTRGQQVTLRCSSQSGHNTVSWYQQALGQGPQFIFQYYREEENGRGNFPPRFSGLQFPNYSSELNVNALELDDSALYLCASSLDIRRTNTGELFFGEGSRLTVL.